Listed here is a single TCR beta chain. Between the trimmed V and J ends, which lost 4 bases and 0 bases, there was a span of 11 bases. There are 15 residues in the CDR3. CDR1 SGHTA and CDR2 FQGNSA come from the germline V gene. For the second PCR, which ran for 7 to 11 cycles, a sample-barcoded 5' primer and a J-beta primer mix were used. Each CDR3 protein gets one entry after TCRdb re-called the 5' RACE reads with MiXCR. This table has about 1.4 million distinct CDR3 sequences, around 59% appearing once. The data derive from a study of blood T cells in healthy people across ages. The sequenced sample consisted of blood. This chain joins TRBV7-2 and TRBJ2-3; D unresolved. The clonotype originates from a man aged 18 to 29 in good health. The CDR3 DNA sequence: TGTGCCAGCAGCTCTTACCCGAGAAGCACAGATACGCAGTATTTT. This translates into CASSSYPRSTDTQYF.